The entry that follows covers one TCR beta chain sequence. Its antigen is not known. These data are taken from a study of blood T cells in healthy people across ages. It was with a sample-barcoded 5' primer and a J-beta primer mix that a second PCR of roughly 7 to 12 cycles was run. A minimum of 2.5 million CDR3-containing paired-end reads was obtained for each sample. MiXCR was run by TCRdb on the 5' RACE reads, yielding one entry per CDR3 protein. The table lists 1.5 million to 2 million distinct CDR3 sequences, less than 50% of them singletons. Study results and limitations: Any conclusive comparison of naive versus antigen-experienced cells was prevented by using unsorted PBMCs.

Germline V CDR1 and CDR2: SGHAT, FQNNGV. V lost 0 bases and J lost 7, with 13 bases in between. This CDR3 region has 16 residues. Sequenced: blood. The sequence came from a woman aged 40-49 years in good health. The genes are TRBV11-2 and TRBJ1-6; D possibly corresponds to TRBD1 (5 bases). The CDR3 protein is CASSLDWGGTNSPLHF. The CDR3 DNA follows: TGTGCCAGCAGCTTAGATTGGGGGGGGACCAATTCACCCCTCCACTTT.